Shown below are 13 T cell receptor beta chains from a single sample sequenced in a study of blood T cells in healthy people across ages. Combining a sample-barcoded 5' primer with a J-beta primer mix, a second PCR ran for about 6 to 12 cycles. In TCRdb, the 5' RACE reads were re-called with MiXCR into one record per CDR3 protein. The sample contains around 670,000 distinct CDR3 sequences, under 30% of which appear only once. The sample consisted of blood. The receptors stem from a woman over 75 in good health.

With regard to this clonotype: This clone may be a read error of a much larger clone one base away. The V and J genes are TRBV5-1 and TRBJ1-2; D gene unclear. Trimming took 1 base from V and 4 from J, leaving 20 bases between them. Germline V gene data show CDR1 as SGHRS and CDR2 as YFSETQ. CDR3 length: 17 residues. The CDR3 spells CASSLSGVRRSLYGYTF. The CDR3 DNA sequence: TGCGCCAGCAGCTTGAGTGGTGTCCGCAGAAGCCTCTATGGCTACACCTTC.

The chain couples TRBV20-1 to TRBJ2-1, with 11 bases identical to TRBD2. Germline V lookup: CDR1 DFQATT, CDR2 SNEGSKA (reference sequence). CDR3 size: 16 residues. V shed 6 bases and J 10 bases; nucleotides not matched to a gene: 17. CDR3 in DNA: TGCAGTGCATTACCCGGGACTAGCGGCTTTTCCTACGAGCAGTTCTTC. Translating it yields CSALPGTSGFSYEQFF.

Note on this clonotype: This could be a read error, since a much larger clone is one nucleotide away. This chain connects TRBV5-1 to TRBJ1-4; D might be TRBD1 (5 bases). This CDR3 has 14 amino acids. Germline CDR1 and CDR2: SGHRS and YFSETQ. The DNA of the CDR3 is TGCGCCAGCAGCTGGGCAGGGACGGGTGAAAAACGGTTTTTT. Its translation is CASSWAGTGEKRFF.

There are many counts of this clonotype. The DNA of the CDR3 is TGTGCCAGCAGCCTAGAGGGGCTCGGGGCCTACGAGCAGTACTTC. Encoded protein: CASSLEGLGAYEQYF. The gene calls are TRBV7-3 and TRBJ2-7; D is possibly TRBD1 or TRBD2 (5 bases each). Trimming removed 5 bases from V and 2 bases from J, with 16 bases in between. Germline V lookup: CDR1 SGHTA, CDR2 FQGTGA. This CDR3 spans 15 amino acids.

This sequence joins TRBV6-5 and TRBJ1-1; D is undetermined. V shed 0 bases and J shed 1 base, with 6 bases lying between them. The CDR3 contains 14 residues. In germline, CDR1 is MNHEY, CDR2 SVGAGI. The CDR3 nucleotides are TGTGCCAGCAGTTACTCAGGGTGGAACACTGAAGCTTTCTTT. Protein: CASSYSGWNTEAFF.

At least ten counts were recorded for this clonotype. The chain uses TRBV6-4 and TRBJ2-1; the D gene could be TRBD1 or TRBD2 (5 bases each). V was cut by 0 bases and J by 7 bases, with 16 bases left in between. This CDR3 has 16 residues. Per the germline V gene, CDR1 is MRHNA and CDR2 is SNTAGT. The CDR3: CASSDSMGAGRNEQFF. The CDR3 nucleotides are TGTGCCAGCAGTGACTCGATGGGAGCAGGGAGAAATGAGCAGTTCTTC.

This clonotype occurred many times. The genes are TRBV20-1 and TRBJ2-1; D perhaps matches TRBD2 (5 bases). Between the trimmed V and J ends, which lost 6 bases and 8 bases, there was a span of 14 bases. The V gene's germline CDR1 is DFQATT and CDR2 SNEGSKA (reference sequence). This CDR3 has 12 amino acids. CDR3 loop: CSATDLAYEQFF. As DNA, the CDR3 is TGCAGTGCCACCGACCTAGCATATGAGCAGTTCTTC.

The rearrangement links TRBV20-1 to TRBJ2-5; 10 bases are a match to TRBD2. Losses at the gene ends were 3 bases for V and 4 bases for J; bases not matched to a gene: 8. There are 15 residues in the CDR3. The germline V gene has CDR1 DFQATT and CDR2 SNEGSKA (reference sequence). The chain's CDR3 is CSARRALAGVETQYF. In nucleotides, the CDR3 is TGCAGTGCTAGGAGGGCCCTAGCGGGAGTAGAGACCCAGTACTTC.

Worth noting for this clonotype: Just one base apart from a much larger clone, this may be a read error. V and J are TRBV20-1 and TRBJ2-1, with 8 bases that match TRBD2. The end of the DNA fits TRBJ2-7 better, so the J call may be wrong. The CDR3 length is 17 residues. Germline V gene lookup returns CDR1 DFQATT and CDR2 SNEGSKA (reference sequence). CDR3 in DNA: TGCAGTGCTAGTGATGGCGGGGGGACGAGCTCCTACAATGAGCAGTACTTC. Amino acids: CSASDGGGTSSYNEQYF.

V usage is TRBV29-1 and J usage is TRBJ2-7, with 16 bases identical to TRBD2. After removal of 6 bases from V and 5 bases from J, the junction contained 4 bases not matched to a gene. CDR1 SQVTM and CDR2 ANQGSEA come from the germline V gene. The length of the CDR3 is 14 residues. CDR3 DNA sequence: TGCAGCGTCGGGACTAGCGGGGGGGACAACGAGCAGTACTTC. Encoded protein: CSVGTSGGDNEQYF.

This clonotype was found many times. This sequence joins TRBV29-1 and TRBJ1-3; D gene ambiguous. Per germline, CDR1 SQVTM and CDR2 ANQGSEA. CDR3 length equals 13 residues. Deletions cut 7 bases from V and 3 bases from J, with 13 bases between. CDR3 residues: CSGWTSLGNTIYF. As DNA, the CDR3 is TGCAGCGGTTGGACTTCCCTTGGAAACACCATATATTTT.

This clonotype was counted only a few times. The chain recombines TRBV12-3 or TRBV12-4 with TRBJ2-2; TRBD1 aligns across 8 bases. V was pared by 4 bases and J by 1 base, with 2 bases of the junction left unmatched. CDR3 length: 15 amino acids. The CDR3 DNA follows: TGTGCCAGCAGTTCGGACAGGGAGAACACCGGGGAGCTGTTTTTT. As protein: CASSSDRENTGELFF.

This clonotype has at least ten counts. Here the CDR3 DNA reads TGTGCCAGCAGCTTCAGCGGACTCCCGGGTGAGCAGTTCTTC. It is translated as CASSFSGLPGEQFF. This sequence joins TRBV3-1 and TRBJ2-1; the D gene is possibly TRBD2 (5 bases). This CDR3 is built from 14 residues. The V end was cut by 5 bases, the J end by 9 bases, with 17 bases between. Germline V lookup: CDR1 LGHDT, CDR2 YNNKEL (reference sequence).